The present TCR beta chain was sequenced within a study of T cell clonality in common variable immunodeficiency. Whole-study results and caveats: Compared with healthy controls, CVID subjects showed increased TCRbeta clonality, mostly in about a third.

In this sample, this clone turned up many times. Its antigen is undetermined. From the germline J gene comes the end of the CDR3, since the read stops 3 residues before it. Trimming removed 4 bases at V and 0 bases at J, with 12 bases between. The CDR3 loop spans 15 amino acids. Germline CDR1 is SGHNT and CDR2 is YYREEE (reference sequence). CVID and control samples used equivalent genomic DNA input. Using immunoSEQ multiplex PCR, the repertoire was profiled, and TCRdb retains in-frame clones only, with some absent. This sample comprises over 45,000 clones, none seen once only. This rearrangement joins TRBV5-4 to TRBJ2-3; the D gene is possibly TRBD2 (6 bases). The sequence was collected from a person aged 18 to 75 in good health. The source material was peripheral blood mononuclear cells. The sequenced CDR3 bases are TGTGCCAGCAGCGAGCCCGGGACTAGCACAGATACG. This sequence encodes CASSEPGTSTDT. The whole CDR3 reads CASSEPGTSTDTQYF.